The T cell receptor beta chain under discussion was sequenced for a study of T-cell memory formation after mild COVID-19. General observations from the study: Most CD4+ clones that shrank were in CM and EM, while CD8+ ones turned up in EMRA. Clones contracting across day 15 to 85 had a balanced CD4/CD8 profile; later expanding clones leaned CD4+.

In the case of this clonotype: Its antigen remains unidentified.

Using constant-segment primers, 5'RACE produced TCR alpha and TCR beta cDNA libraries carrying sample barcodes and UMIs. TCRdb analysed the 5' RACE reads with MiXCR anew, one entry per CDR3 protein. The sample yields about 190,000 distinct CDR3 sequences, around 21% seen once. This CDR3 spans 14 amino acids. The V end was cut by 1 base, the J end by 4 bases, with 10 bases between. Germline CDR1 and CDR2: MGHRA and YSYEKL. The sample taken for sequencing was PBMCs or a T cell subset sorted from them (not recorded which). This clonotype was obtained from an adult woman who had mild COVID-19 (a few samples of this study predate the infection). Cell type and time point are not known. V usage is TRBV4-1 and J usage is TRBJ1-1, with D uncertain. CDR3 sequence reads: CASSQGVLSTEAFF. CDR3 coding DNA: TGCGCCAGCAGCCAAGGGGTTCTGAGCACTGAAGCTTTCTTT.